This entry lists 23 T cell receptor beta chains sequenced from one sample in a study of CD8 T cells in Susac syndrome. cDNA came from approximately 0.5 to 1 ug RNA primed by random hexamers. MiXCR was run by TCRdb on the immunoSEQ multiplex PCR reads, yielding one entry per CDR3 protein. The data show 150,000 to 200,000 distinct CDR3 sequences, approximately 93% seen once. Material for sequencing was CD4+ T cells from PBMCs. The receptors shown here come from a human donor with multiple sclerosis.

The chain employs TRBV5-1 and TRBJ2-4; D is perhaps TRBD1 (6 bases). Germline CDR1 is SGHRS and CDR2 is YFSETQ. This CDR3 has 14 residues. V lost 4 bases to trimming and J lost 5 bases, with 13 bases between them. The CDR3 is CASSRQADQNIQYF. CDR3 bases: TGCGCCAGCAGCAGACAGGCGGACCAAAACATTCAGTACTTC.

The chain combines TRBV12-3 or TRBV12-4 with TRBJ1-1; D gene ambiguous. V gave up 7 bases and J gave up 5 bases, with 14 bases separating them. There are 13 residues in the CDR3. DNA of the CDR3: TGTGCCAGCACCGACCAGGAAAGGACTGAAGCTTTCTTT. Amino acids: CASTDQERTEAFF.

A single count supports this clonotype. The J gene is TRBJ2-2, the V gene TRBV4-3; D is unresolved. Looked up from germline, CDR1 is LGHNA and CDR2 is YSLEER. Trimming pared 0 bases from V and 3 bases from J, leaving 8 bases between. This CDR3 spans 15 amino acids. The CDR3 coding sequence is TGCGCCAGCAGCCAAGACTTTACGGACACCGGGGAGCTGTTTTTT. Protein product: CASSQDFTDTGELFF.

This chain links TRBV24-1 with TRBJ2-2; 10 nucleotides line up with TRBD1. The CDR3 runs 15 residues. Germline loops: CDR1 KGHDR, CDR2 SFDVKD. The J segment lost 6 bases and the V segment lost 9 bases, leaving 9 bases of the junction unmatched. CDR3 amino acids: CATWGQGTDAGELFF. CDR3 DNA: TGTGCCACCTGGGGACAGGGGACGGACGCCGGGGAGCTGTTTTTT.

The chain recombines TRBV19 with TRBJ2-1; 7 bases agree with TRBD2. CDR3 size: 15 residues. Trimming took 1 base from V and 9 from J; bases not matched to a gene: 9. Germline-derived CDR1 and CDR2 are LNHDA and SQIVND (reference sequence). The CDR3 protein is CASSIGSGAGSEQFF. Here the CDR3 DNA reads TGTGCCAGTAGTATAGGAAGCGGGGCAGGGAGTGAGCAGTTCTTC.

CDR3 residues: CASSLAGTGQPQHF. CDR3 nucleotides: TGTGCCAGCAGCTTGGCAGGGACAGGGCAGCCCCAGCATTTT. The chain is built from TRBV5-6 and TRBJ1-5, with 9 bases matching TRBD1. Germline V CDR1 and CDR2: SGHDT, YYEEEE. The trim removed 0 bases at V and 7 bases at J, leaving 2 bases unmatched. This CDR3 has 14 amino acids.

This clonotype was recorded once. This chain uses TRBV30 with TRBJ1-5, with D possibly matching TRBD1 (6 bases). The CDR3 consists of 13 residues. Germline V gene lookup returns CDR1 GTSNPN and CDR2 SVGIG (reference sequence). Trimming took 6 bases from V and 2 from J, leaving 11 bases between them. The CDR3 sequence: CACRGSGNQPQHF. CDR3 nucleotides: TGTGCCTGCAGGGGATCAGGCAATCAGCCCCAGCATTTT.

CDR3 region: CASSQSWDRGPGGTEAFF. CDR3 DNA sequence: TGCGCCAGCAGTCAATCATGGGACAGGGGGCCGGGTGGGACTGAAGCTTTCTTT. V usage is TRBV23-1 and J usage is TRBJ1-1, with 12 bases aligning to TRBD1. TRBV23-1 is an open reading frame whose function is uncertain. This CDR3 region has 18 residues. V lost 0 bases and J lost 5; bases outside the gene matches: 10.

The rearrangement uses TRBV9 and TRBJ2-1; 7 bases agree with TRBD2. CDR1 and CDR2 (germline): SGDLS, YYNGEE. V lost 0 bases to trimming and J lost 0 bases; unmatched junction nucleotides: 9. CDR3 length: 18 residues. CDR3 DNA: TGTGCCAGCAGCGTAGGTGTTCGGCGGGAGCCCTCCTACAATGAGCAGTTCTTC. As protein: CASSVGVRREPSYNEQFF.

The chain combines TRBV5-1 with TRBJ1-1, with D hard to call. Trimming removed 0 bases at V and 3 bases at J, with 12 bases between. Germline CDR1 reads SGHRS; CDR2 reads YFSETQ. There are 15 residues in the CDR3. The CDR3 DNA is TGCGCCAGCAGCTTGGGTGGTGTGCGCGACACTGAAGCTTTCTTT. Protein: CASSLGGVRDTEAFF.

This CDR3 reads CASSEFGNTIYF. The CDR3 bases are TGTGCCAGCAGTGAATTTGGAAACACCATATATTTT. The gene calls are TRBV25-1 and TRBJ1-3, with D hard to call. The V end lost 1 base, the J end lost 3 bases, and 1 base lay between the germline ends. Germline loops: CDR1 MGHDK, CDR2 SYGVNS. There are 12 residues in the CDR3.

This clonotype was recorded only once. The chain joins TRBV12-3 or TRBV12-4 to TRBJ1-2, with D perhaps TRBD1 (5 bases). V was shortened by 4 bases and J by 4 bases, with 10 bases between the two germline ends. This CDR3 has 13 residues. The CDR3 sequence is CASSSIGGYGYTF. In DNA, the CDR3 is TGTGCCAGCAGTTCGATCGGGGGCTATGGCTACACCTTC.

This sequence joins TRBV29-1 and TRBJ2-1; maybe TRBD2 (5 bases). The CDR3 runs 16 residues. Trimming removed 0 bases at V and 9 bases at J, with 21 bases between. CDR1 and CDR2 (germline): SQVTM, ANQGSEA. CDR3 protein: CSVEDLVGVLLTEQFF. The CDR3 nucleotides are TGCAGCGTTGAAGATCTGGTGGGAGTTCTCCTGACTGAGCAGTTCTTC.

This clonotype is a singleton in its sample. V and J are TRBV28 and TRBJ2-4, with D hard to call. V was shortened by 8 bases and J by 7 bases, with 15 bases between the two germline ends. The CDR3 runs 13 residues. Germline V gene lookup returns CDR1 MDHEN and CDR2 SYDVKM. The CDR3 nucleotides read TGTGCCAGCCTACCGCTCGAGGTGAACATTCAGTACTTC. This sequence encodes CASLPLEVNIQYF.

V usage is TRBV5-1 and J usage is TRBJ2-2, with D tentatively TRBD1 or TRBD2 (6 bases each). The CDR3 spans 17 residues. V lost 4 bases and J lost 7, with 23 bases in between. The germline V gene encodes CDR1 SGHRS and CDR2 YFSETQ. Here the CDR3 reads CASSRSGTPGGDGELFF. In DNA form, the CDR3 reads TGCGCCAGCAGCCGATCCGGGACACCCGGAGGGGACGGGGAGCTGTTTTTT.

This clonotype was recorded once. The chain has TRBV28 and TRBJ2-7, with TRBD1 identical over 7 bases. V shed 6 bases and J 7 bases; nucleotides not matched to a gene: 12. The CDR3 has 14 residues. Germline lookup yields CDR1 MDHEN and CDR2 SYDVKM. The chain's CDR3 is CASSPRPGGWEQYF. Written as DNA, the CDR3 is TGTGCCAGCAGCCCTCGACCAGGGGGATGGGAGCAGTACTTC.

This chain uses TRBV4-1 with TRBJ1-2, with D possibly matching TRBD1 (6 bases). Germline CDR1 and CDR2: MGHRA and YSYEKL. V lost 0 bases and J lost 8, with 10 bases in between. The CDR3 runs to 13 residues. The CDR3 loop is CASSQDRGSGYTF. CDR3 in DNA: TGCGCCAGCAGCCAAGATAGGGGGTCCGGCTACACCTTC.

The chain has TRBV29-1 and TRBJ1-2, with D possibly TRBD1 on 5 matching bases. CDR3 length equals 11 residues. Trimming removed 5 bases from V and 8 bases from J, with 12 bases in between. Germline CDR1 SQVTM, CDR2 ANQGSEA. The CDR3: CSVWQGGGYTF. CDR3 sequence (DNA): TGCAGCGTTTGGCAGGGAGGAGGCTACACCTTC.

Written as DNA, the CDR3 is TGTGCCAGCAGCCGACGGGGGACGCCCGCCTACGAGCAGTACTTC. This sequence encodes CASSRRGTPAYEQYF. The chain combines TRBV6-2 or TRBV6-3 with TRBJ2-7; maybe TRBD2 (6 bases). CDR1 is MNHEY, CDR2 SVGEGT, per germline. The CDR3 is 15 amino acids. The germline V and J ends were trimmed by 6 bases and 2 bases, with 17 bases remaining between them.

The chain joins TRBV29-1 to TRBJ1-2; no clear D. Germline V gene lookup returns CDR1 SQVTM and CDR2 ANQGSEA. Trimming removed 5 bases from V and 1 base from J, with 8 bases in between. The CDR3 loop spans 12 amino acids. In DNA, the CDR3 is TGCAGCGTTCGAGGGAATAACTATGGCTACACCTTC. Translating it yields CSVRGNNYGYTF. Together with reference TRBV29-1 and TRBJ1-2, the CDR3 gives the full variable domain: SAVISQKPSRDICQRGTSLTIQCQVDSQVTMMFWYRQQPGQSLTLIATANQGSEATYESGFVIDKFPISRPNLTFSTLTVSNMSPEDSSIYLCSVRGNNYGYTFGSGTRLTVV.

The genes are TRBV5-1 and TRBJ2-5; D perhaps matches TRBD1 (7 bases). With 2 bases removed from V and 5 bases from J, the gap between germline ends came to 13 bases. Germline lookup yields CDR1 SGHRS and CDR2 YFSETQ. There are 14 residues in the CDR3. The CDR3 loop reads CASSLHAGGETQYF. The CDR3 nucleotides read TGCGCCAGCAGCTTACATGCAGGGGGGGAGACCCAGTACTTC.

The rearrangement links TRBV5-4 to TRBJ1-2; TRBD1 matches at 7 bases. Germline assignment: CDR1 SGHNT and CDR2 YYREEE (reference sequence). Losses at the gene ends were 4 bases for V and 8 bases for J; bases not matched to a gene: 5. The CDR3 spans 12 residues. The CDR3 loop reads CASSPGQRGYTF. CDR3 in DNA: TGTGCCAGCAGCCCGGGACAGCGGGGCTACACCTTC.

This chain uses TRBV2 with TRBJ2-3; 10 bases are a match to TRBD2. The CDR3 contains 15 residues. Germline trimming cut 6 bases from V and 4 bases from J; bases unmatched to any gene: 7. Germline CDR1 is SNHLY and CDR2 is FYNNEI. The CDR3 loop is CASRREGLAADTQYF. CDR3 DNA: TGTGCCAGCAGGCGGGAAGGACTAGCGGCAGATACGCAGTATTTT. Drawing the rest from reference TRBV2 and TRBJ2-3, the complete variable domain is EPEVTQTPSHQVTQMGQEVILRCVPISNHLYFYWYRQILGQKVEFLVSFYNNEISEKSEIFDDQFSVERPDGSNFTLKIRSTKLEDSAMYFCASRREGLAADTQYFGPGTRLTVL.